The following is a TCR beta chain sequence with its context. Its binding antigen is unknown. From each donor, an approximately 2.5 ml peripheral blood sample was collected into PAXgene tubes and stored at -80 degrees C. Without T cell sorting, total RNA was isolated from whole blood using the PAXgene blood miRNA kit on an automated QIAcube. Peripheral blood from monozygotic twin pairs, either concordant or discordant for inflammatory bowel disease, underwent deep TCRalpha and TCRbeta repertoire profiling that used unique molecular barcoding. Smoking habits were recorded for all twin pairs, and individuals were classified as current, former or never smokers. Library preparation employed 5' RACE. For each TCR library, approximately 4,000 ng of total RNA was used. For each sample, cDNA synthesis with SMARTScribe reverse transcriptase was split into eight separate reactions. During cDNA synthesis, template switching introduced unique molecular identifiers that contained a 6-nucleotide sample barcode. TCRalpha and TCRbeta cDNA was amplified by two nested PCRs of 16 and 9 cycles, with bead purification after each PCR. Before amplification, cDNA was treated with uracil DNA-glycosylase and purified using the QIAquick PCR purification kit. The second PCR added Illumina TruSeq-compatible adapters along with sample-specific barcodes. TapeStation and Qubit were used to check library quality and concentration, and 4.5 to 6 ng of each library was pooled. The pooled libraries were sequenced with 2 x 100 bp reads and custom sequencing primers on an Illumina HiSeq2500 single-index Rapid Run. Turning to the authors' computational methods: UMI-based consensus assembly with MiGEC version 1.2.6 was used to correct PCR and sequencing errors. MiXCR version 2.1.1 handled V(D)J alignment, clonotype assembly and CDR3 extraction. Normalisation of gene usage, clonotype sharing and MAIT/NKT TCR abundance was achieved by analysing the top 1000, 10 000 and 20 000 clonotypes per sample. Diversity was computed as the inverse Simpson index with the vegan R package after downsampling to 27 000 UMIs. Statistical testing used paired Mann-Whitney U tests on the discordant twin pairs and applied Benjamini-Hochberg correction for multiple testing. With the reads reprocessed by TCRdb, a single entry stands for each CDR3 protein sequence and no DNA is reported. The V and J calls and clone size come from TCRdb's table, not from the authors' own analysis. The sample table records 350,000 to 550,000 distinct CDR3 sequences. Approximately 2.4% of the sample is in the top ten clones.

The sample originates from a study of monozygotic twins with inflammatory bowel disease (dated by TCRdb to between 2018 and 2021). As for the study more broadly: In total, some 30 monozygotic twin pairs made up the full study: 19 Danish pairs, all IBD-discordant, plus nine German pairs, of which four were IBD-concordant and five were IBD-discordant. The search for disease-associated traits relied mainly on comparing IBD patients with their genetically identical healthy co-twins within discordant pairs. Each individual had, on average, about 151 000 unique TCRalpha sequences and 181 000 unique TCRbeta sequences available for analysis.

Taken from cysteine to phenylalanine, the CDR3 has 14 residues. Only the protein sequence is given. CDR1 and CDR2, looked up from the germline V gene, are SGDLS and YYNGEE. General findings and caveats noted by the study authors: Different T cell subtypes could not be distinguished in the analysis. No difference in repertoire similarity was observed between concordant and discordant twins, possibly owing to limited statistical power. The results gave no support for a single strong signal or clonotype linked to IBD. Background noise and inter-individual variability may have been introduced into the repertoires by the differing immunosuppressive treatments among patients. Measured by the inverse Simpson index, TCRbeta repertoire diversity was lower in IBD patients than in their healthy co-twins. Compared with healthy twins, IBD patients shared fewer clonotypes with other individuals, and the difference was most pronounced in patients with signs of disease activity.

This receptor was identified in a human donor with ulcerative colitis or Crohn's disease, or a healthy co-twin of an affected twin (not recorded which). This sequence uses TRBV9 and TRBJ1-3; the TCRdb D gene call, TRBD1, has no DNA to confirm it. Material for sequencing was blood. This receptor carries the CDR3 CASSVDRVGNTIYF. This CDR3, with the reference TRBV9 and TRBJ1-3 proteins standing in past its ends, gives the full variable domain DSGVTQTPKHLITATGQRVTLRCSPRSGDLSVYWYQQSLDQGLQFLIQYYNGEERAKGNILERFSAQQFPDLHSELNLSSLELGDSALYFCASSVDRVGNTIYFGEGSWLTVV.